These 4 T cell receptor beta chains were all obtained from the same sample, sequenced in a study of Graves' ophthalmopathy and Graves' hyperthyroidism. TCR beta CDR3 regions were amplified from RNA transcripts. RT-PCR with HTBI primers came first, then second-round multiplex PCR. TCRdb reanalysed the multiplex PCR reads using MiXCR and keeps one entry per CDR3 protein. The table includes under 800,000 distinct CDR3 sequences, about 20% detected once. Material: peripheral blood. The receptor source for this set is a woman under 30 with stable Graves' hyperthyroidism. Some clones in this sample may be carry-over from other donors' samples.

This clonotype was counted between two and nine times. As DNA, the CDR3 is TGCGCCAGCAGCTTGGCGGGCGGGGCCGAGCAGTACTTC. It is translated as CASSLAGGAEQYF. The J gene is TRBJ2-7, the V gene TRBV5-1, with D possibly TRBD2 on 6 matching bases. The CDR3 is made up of 13 amino acids. V dropped 0 bases and J dropped 6 bases, with 10 bases sitting between them. Germline loops: CDR1 SGHRS, CDR2 YFSETQ. Looking up the rest from reference TRBV5-1 and TRBJ2-7 gives the full variable domain: KAGVTQTPRYLIKTRGQQVTLSCSPISGHRSVSWYQQTPGQGLQFLFEYFSETQRNKGNFPGRFSGRQFSNSRSEMNVSTLELGDSALYLCASSLAGGAEQYFGPGTRLTVT.

This chain links TRBV20-1 with TRBJ2-2; the match to TRBD2 covers 7 bases. The ends lost 4 bases at V and 1 base at J; junction bases unmatched: 9. Germline CDR1 is DFQATT and CDR2 is SNEGSKA (reference sequence). CDR3 length equals 16 residues. The CDR3 reads CSAKRVERGNTGELFF. The CDR3 bases are TGCAGTGCTAAGAGAGTAGAGCGGGGGAACACCGGGGAGCTGTTTTTT.

This clonotype was seen many times. The chain joins TRBV9 to TRBJ1-6; unclear D gene. Trimming pared 0 bases from V and 0 bases from J, leaving 19 bases between. The CDR3 has 20 amino acids. CDR1 is SGDLS, CDR2 YYNGEE, per germline. The CDR3, as DNA: TGTGCCAGCAGCGTAGGCCCCGGGGTGGCCGAAAGCTCCTATAATTCACCCCTCCACTTT. Translated: CASSVGPGVAESSYNSPLHF.

This clonotype was seen many times. The chain joins TRBV28 to TRBJ2-7; possibly TRBD1 or TRBD2 for D (5 bases each). The V end was cut by 7 bases, the J end by 3 bases, with 16 bases between. This CDR3 region has 14 residues. Germline V CDR1 and CDR2: MDHEN, SYDVKM. The CDR3 is CASKYTGTHYEQYF. The CDR3 DNA follows: TGTGCCAGCAAATACACCGGGACGCACTACGAGCAGTACTTC.